This T cell receptor beta chain was sequenced during a study of CD8+ T cells in alopecia areata. Documented treatment: oral pan-JAK inhibitor, 5-10 mg twice daily. The authors extracted RNA and reverse transcribed it into cDNA as the sequencing template. Some clones are missing from TCRdb's copy, which holds only in-frame ones; the method was immunoSEQ multiplex PCR. The repertoire holds some 120,000 clones, with around 50% as singletons. Sequencing was performed on CD8+ T cells sorted from blood, taken at week 24, from a patient treated with tofacitinib. The sequence derives from a human donor with alopecia areata.

CDR3 protein: CASSESQGMLNTEAFF. As DNA, the CDR3 is TGTGCCAGCAGTGAAAGTCAGGGGATGTTGAACACTGAAGCTTTCTTT. V gene TRBV2 combines with J gene TRBJ1-1, with D possibly matching TRBD1 (6 bases). V dropped 2 bases and J dropped 0 bases, with 13 bases sitting between them. The CDR3 is 16 residues long. Germline V gene sequence: CDR1 SNHLY, CDR2 FYNNEI.